A selection of T cell receptor beta chains follows, all from one sample in a study of blood T cells in healthy people across ages. MiXCR was run by TCRdb on the 5' RACE reads, yielding one entry per CDR3 protein. The sample includes roughly 700,000 distinct CDR3 sequences, approximately 25% of them seen just once. The same data also contributed to another study, on T cells of mothers and their children.

The specimen was blood. The source is a boy aged 5-17 years in good health. CDR3s include the opening cysteine and the closing phenylalanine or tryptophan. The D gene is left open where the match is weak. Only some rows state a clone size, as once, few, many or a class for expanded clones.

TRBV29-1,TRBJ2-5,TRBD1,NA,CSVEPRDRGETQYF,TGCAGCGTTGAACCCCGGGACAGGGGGGAGACCCAGTACTTC
TRBV14,TRBJ2-5,NA,NA,CASSHRQNQETQYF,TGTGCCAGCAGCCATCGACAGAACCAAGAGACCCAGTACTTC
TRBV7-2,TRBJ1-6,NA,NA,CASSLTSLLWNSPLHF,TGTGCCAGCAGCTTAACCAGCCTCCTGTGGAATTCACCCCTCCACTTT
TRBV20-1,TRBJ2-4,NA,few,CSATDRKRTKNIQYF,TGCAGTGCTACCGACCGAAAAAGGACCAAAAACATTCAGTACTTC
TRBV20-1,TRBJ1-2,TRBD1,NA,CSASFDRGSYGYTF,TGCAGTGCTAGTTTCGACAGGGGCTCCTATGGCTACACCTTC
TRBV10-3,TRBJ1-1,NA,NA,CAIRTGTANTEAFF,TGTGCCATCAGAACCGGGACGGCGAACACTGAAGCTTTCTTT
TRBV12-3/TRBV12-4,TRBJ1-1,NA,NA,CASSRKWNTEAFF,TGTGCCAGCAGCCGTAAGTGGAACACTGAAGCTTTCTTT
TRBV11-2,TRBJ2-7,NA,few,CASSLEDLGSYEQYF,TGTGCCAGCAGCTTAGAAGATTTGGGGTCCTACGAGCAGTACTTC
TRBV7-2,TRBJ2-5,NA,few,CASSLALDSLGTQYF,TGTGCCAGCAGCTTAGCGCTAGACAGCTTAGGGACCCAGTACTTC
TRBV20-1,TRBJ2-1,TRBD2,few,CSAPSGDYNEQFF,TGCAGTGCCCCCAGCGGGGATTACAATGAGCAGTTCTTC
TRBV10-3,TRBJ2-1,NA,many,CAIFSNNEQFF,TGTGCCATCTTTTCCAACAATGAGCAGTTCTTC
TRBV20-1,TRBJ2-7,TRBD1,few,CSARRQGYEQYF,TGCAGTGCTAGACGACAGGGATACGAGCAGTACTTC
TRBV20-1,TRBJ2-3,TRBD1,once,CSASRGPAPDTQYF,TGCAGTGCTTCCAGGGGGCCCGCACCAGATACGCAGTATTTT
TRBV5-5,TRBJ1-1,TRBD1,NA,CASSPGTGGGETEAFF,TGTGCCAGCAGCCCCGGGACAGGGGGAGGGGAAACTGAAGCTTTCTTT
TRBV20-1,TRBJ2-1,TRBD1,many,CSARDPGQETNEQFF,TGCAGTGCTAGAGATCCGGGACAGGAGACCAATGAGCAGTTCTTC
TRBV15,TRBJ1-1,NA,NA,CATSRPTLNTEAFF,TGTGCCACCAGCAGACCAACCTTGAACACTGAAGCTTTCTTT
TRBV10-3,TRBJ1-2,TRBD1,NA,CAIAESGTGDGYTF,TGTGCCATCGCGGAGTCGGGGACAGGGGACGGCTACACCTTC
TRBV20-1,TRBJ2-7,TRBD2,few,CSAAKTSGRGEQYF,TGCAGTGCTGCCAAGACTAGCGGGAGGGGCGAGCAGTACTTC
TRBV14,TRBJ1-1,NA,once,CASSQEGGARNTEAFF,TGTGCCAGCAGCCAAGAGGGTGGGGCACGGAACACTGAAGCTTTCTTT
TRBV7-9,TRBJ1-2,NA,NA,CASSLAWDGYTF,TGTGCCAGCAGCTTAGCTTGGGATGGCTACACCTTC
TRBV2,TRBJ1-2,NA,NA,CASRQDTAYGYTF,TGTGCCAGCAGACAGGACACGGCCTATGGCTACACCTTC
TRBV20-1,TRBJ2-1,TRBD2,NA,CSARTGGGNEQFF,TGCAGTGCTAGAACGGGAGGCGGTAATGAGCAGTTCTTC
TRBV12-3/TRBV12-4,TRBJ1-5,NA,few,CASSPELVSNQPQHF,TGTGCCAGCAGCCCCGAGTTGGTTAGCAATCAGCCCCAGCATTTT
TRBV5-1,TRBJ1-3,NA,few,CASSLGTDGGGGNTIYF,TGCGCCAGCAGCTTGGGCACGGACGGCGGGGGTGGAAACACCATATATTTT
TRBV2,TRBJ1-2,NA,NA,CASSERRGFYGYTF,TGTGCCAGCAGTGAAAGAAGGGGTTTCTATGGCTACACCTTC
TRBV3-1,TRBJ2-7,NA,NA,CASSHWGSNYEQYF,TGTGCCAGCAGCCACTGGGGGTCCAACTACGAGCAGTACTTC
TRBV27,TRBJ2-1,NA,few,CASSSLQEHEQFF,TGTGCCAGCAGTTCACTTCAGGAGCATGAGCAGTTCTTC
TRBV15,TRBJ2-7,NA,once,CATSRESGQSYEQCF,TGTGCCACCAGCAGAGAGAGCGGGCAGAGCTACGAGCAGTGCTTC
TRBV7-2,TRBJ2-5,NA,many,CASRLGETQYF,TGTGCCAGCAGACTAGGAGAGACCCAGTACTTC
TRBV7-2,TRBJ2-3,NA,NA,CASSQNAVASTDTQYF,TGTGCCAGCAGCCAAAATGCGGTGGCTAGCACAGATACGCAGTATTTT
TRBV12-3/TRBV12-4,TRBJ2-5,TRBD2,few,CASSSRLAGNQETQYF,TGTGCCAGCAGTTCGCGACTAGCGGGAAACCAAGAGACCCAGTACTTC
TRBV3-1,TRBJ2-2,NA,NA,CASSQSGLQPGELFF,TGTGCCAGCAGCCAGTCGGGACTCCAACCCGGGGAGCTGTTTTTT
TRBV29-1,TRBJ2-7,NA,few,CSASQGGEQYF,TGCAGCGCTTCACAGGGGGGGGAGCAGTACTTC
TRBV3-1,TRBJ2-1,TRBD2,NA,CASSQGGGDFSYNEQFF,TGTGCCAGCAGCCAAGGGGGAGGGGACTTCTCCTACAATGAGCAGTTCTTC
TRBV20-1,TRBJ1-1,TRBD1,NA,CSARARTGDTEAFF,TGCAGTGCTAGAGCCCGGACAGGGGACACTGAAGCTTTCTTT
TRBV28,TRBJ1-1,NA,NA,CASRKNLKDTEAFF,TGTGCCAGCAGAAAGAATCTCAAGGACACTGAAGCTTTCTTT
TRBV6-5,TRBJ2-2,NA,NA,CASGVSANTGELFF,TGTGCCAGCGGGGTTAGCGCGAACACCGGGGAGCTGTTTTTT
TRBV9,TRBJ2-1,TRBD2,few,CASSAGTSGGKQFF,TGTGCCAGCAGCGCGGGGACTAGCGGGGGGAAGCAGTTCTTC
TRBV7-3,TRBJ2-3,TRBD2,few,CASSHPSGGESTDTQYF,TGTGCCAGCAGCCACCCCAGCGGGGGCGAGAGCACAGATACGCAGTATTTT
TRBV4-3,TRBJ1-2,NA,few,CASSQDRSGLLYTF,TGCGCCAGCAGCCAAGATCGATCGGGGCTCCTCTACACCTTC
TRBV20-1,TRBJ2-1,TRBD2,NA,CSARAGGRTLYNEQFF,TGCAGTGCTAGAGCGGGGGGGCGGACTCTATACAATGAGCAGTTCTTC
TRBV12-3/TRBV12-4,TRBJ2-5,TRBD2,NA,CAGSPGLVNEETQYF,TGTGCCGGCAGTCCGGGACTAGTCAACGAAGAGACCCAGTACTTC
TRBV7-9,TRBJ1-5,NA,NA,CASSLGIDSYSNQPQHF,TGTGCCAGCAGCTTAGGGATAGACAGTTATAGCAATCAGCCCCAGCATTTT
TRBV24-1,TRBJ1-5,TRBD1,NA,CATSEDRDQPQHF,TGTGCCACCAGCGAGGACAGGGATCAGCCCCAGCATTTT
TRBV29-1,TRBJ2-2,TRBD1,NA,CSVTGTGFYSTGELFF,TGCAGCGTGACCGGGACAGGTTTCTATAGTACCGGGGAGCTGTTTTTT
TRBV5-5,TRBJ1-2,NA,NA,CASSYSGDYGYTF,TGTGCCAGCAGTTATTCAGGAGACTATGGCTACACCTTC
TRBV20-1,TRBJ1-4,TRBD1,NA,CSALRPGQASRKLFF,TGCAGTGCCCTCCGGCCGGGACAGGCTTCGCGAAAACTGTTTTTT
TRBV20-1,TRBJ1-5,NA,NA,CSARDLQTGTRNQPQHF,TGCAGTGCTAGAGACCTACAGACCGGGACACGCAATCAGCCCCAGCATTTT
TRBV21-1,TRBJ2-7,NA,NA,CASSKVYGTAAKSSYEQYF,TGTGCCAGCAGCAAAGTATATGGGACAGCGGCCAAGAGCTCCTACGAGCAGTACTTC
TRBV28,TRBJ2-2,NA,NA,CASYGSGSRERNTGELFF,TGTGCCAGCTATGGTAGTGGTAGCCGGGAGCGGAACACCGGGGAGCTGTTTTTT
TRBV5-1,TRBJ2-1,TRBD1,few,CASSLAGGGANEQFF,TGCGCCAGCAGCTTGGCAGGGGGCGGGGCCAATGAGCAGTTCTTC
TRBV11-2,TRBJ2-5,NA,NA,CASSPRRQIQETQYF,TGTGCCAGCAGCCCAAGGAGGCAGATCCAAGAGACCCAGTACTTC
TRBV18,TRBJ2-7,NA,NA,CASSPQFQGGHEQYF,TGTGCCAGCTCACCACAATTCCAGGGCGGCCACGAGCAGTACTTC
TRBV7-8,TRBJ2-3,NA,NA,CASSSPSVSTDTQYF,TGTGCCAGCAGCTCTCCTAGCGTAAGCACAGATACGCAGTATTTT